Sequencing of this T cell receptor (beta chain) was carried out in a study of blood T cell repertoires in COVID-19. The wider study: Samples taken during acute and convalescent COVID-19 were collected in the United States, Italy and Spain. T cells, B-cell-depleted T cells, or PBMCs supplied cDNA or gDNA.

This clone came up once. Using immunoSEQ multiplex PCR, the repertoire was profiled, and TCRdb retains in-frame clones only, with some absent. The table records 300,000 to 400,000 clones, around 87% of them present only once. The J segment lost 3 bases and the V segment lost 6 bases, leaving 5 bases of the junction unmatched. CDR1 is SGHTA and CDR2 is FQGNSA in the germline V gene. The CDR3 has 14 residues. Sequencing input: peripheral blood. The origin of this receptor is a woman aged 50 to 65 with active or convalescent COVID-19. This chain uses TRBV7-2 with TRBJ2-5; 9 positions agree with TRBD1. CDR3 in amino acids: CASRQTGGKETQYF. Written as DNA, the CDR3 is TGTGCCAGCAGGCAGACAGGGGGAAAAGAGACCCAGTACTTC.